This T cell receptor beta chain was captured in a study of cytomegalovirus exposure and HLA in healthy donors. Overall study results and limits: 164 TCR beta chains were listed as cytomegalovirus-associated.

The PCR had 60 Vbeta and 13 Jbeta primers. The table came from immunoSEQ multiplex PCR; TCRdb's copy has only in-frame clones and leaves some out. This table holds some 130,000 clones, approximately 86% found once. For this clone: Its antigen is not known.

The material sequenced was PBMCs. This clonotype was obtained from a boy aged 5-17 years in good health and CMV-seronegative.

The CDR3 bases are TGTGCCAGCAGCCCACGAGGGACAGGGGTTCCATACGAGCAGTACTTC. Translation: CASSPRGTGVPYEQYF. The chain is built from TRBV7-9 and TRBJ2-7; TRBD1 matches 10 bases. Germline V gene sequence: CDR1 SEHNR, CDR2 FQNEAQ (reference sequence). The CDR3 sequence is 16 residues long. Trimming removed 5 bases from V and 4 bases from J; junction bases left unmatched: 11.